This T cell receptor (beta chain) is from a study of blood T cells in healthy people across ages. Overall study results and limits: Donor CMV infection status was unknown, possibly confounding age-related changes in expanded clonotypes. Among T cells, TCR beta diversity per million cells dropped roughly linearly as age rose. Fewer expanded clones and more diversity marked long-lived versus aged donors. Diversity of TCR beta correlated strongly with naive T cell percentage.

The germline V gene encodes CDR1 MGHDK and CDR2 SYGVNS. Trimming pared 4 bases from V and 1 base from J, leaving 13 bases between. The CDR3 runs 15 residues. About this clonotype itself: Its antigen remains unknown.

With a J-beta primer mix and a sample-barcoded 5' primer, a second PCR ran 7 to 11 cycles. One entry per CDR3 protein, called by TCRdb with MiXCR from the 5' RACE reads. The repertoire holds 1.5 million to 2 million distinct CDR3 sequences, with roughly 49% as singletons. The sequenced material came from blood. The origin of this receptor is a woman in her thirties or forties in good health. The chain employs TRBV25-1 and TRBJ2-5; D is unclear. Written as DNA, the CDR3 is TGTGCCAGCAGTGGTTATTTAGCATTCCAAGAGACCCAGTACTTC. Translation gives CASSGYLAFQETQYF.